The 13 T cell receptor beta chains presented below share a single source sample, sequenced in a study of cytomegalovirus exposure and HLA in healthy donors. The PCR employed 60 Vbeta primers together with 13 Jbeta primers. Method: immunoSEQ multiplex PCR; TCRdb's copy keeps in-frame clones and lacks some. The data contain some 120,000 clones, around 75% of them singletons. The sample was PBMCs. The receptors originated from a woman aged 45 to 65 in good health and CMV-seronegative.

CDR3 in DNA: TGTGCCAGCAGCCCGCACCTCGAGGCCGAGAACACTGAAGCTTTCTTT. Amino acids: CASSPHLEAENTEAFF. This chain connects TRBV6-6 to TRBJ1-1; the D is unclear. The V end lost 6 bases, the J end lost 1 base, and 18 bases lay between the germline ends. Germline V CDR1 and CDR2: MNHNY, SVGAGI (reference sequence). The CDR3 runs to 16 residues.

This clone was counted once. The chain links TRBV19 to TRBJ1-5, with D possibly matching TRBD1 (5 bases). The germline V gene encodes CDR1 LNHDA and CDR2 SQIVND (reference sequence). The CDR3 runs 17 residues. Trimming cost V 5 bases and J 0 bases, with 17 bases left between them. CDR3 nucleotides: TGTGCCAGTAGTCCAACCGTCGGGGGTGGTAGCAATCAGCCCCAGCATTTT. Amino acid sequence: CASSPTVGGGSNQPQHF. The entire variable domain, with the rest obtained from reference TRBV19 and TRBJ1-5, is as follows: DGGITQSPKYLFRKEGQNVTLSCEQNLNHDAMYWYRQDPGQGLRLIYYSQIVNDFQKGDIAEGYSVSREKKESFPLTVTSAQKNPTAFYLCASSPTVGGGSNQPQHFGDGTRLSIL.

The chain joins TRBV7-2 to TRBJ2-7; D remains ambiguous. V was cut by 1 base and J by 2 bases, with 6 bases left in between. Looked up from germline, CDR1 is SGHTA and CDR2 is FQGNSA. The CDR3 covers 13 residues. CDR3 amino acids: CASSLGAPYEQYF. In DNA, the CDR3 is TGTGCCAGCAGCTTAGGGGCGCCCTACGAGCAGTACTTC.

The chain has TRBV7-2 and TRBJ2-5; 8 bases match TRBD2. CDR1 is SGHTA, CDR2 FQGNSA, per germline. This CDR3 spans 16 amino acids. Germline trimming cut 5 bases from V and 12 bases from J; bases unmatched to any gene: 20. The CDR3 DNA follows: TGTGCCAGCAGCCCCTCCGGGGTGAGAAGCGGGGGAAGTGAGTACTTC. Residues: CASSPSGVRSGGSEYF.

The chain carries TRBV13 and TRBJ1-2; possible D gene TRBD1, 6 bases. This CDR3 has 16 amino acids. Trimming pared 5 bases from V and 8 bases from J, leaving 24 bases between. Germline CDR1 PRHDT, CDR2 FYEKMQ (reference sequence). The CDR3, as DNA: TGTGCCAGCAGCGCCTACTTTGAGGGGGAATCGGGGGGCTACACCTTC. Protein: CASSAYFEGESGGYTF.

The chain's CDR3 is CASSQPGQGLGEQYF. In DNA form, the CDR3 reads TGCGCCAGCAGCCAACCGGGACAGGGACTGGGGGAGCAGTACTTC. The chain carries TRBV4-1 and TRBJ2-7; 9 bases agree with TRBD1. CDR1 is MGHRA and CDR2 is YSYEKL in the germline V gene. This CDR3 comprises 15 residues. J gave up 7 bases and V 2 bases, and 9 bases lay outside the gene matches.

This clone was seen more than once but under ten times. The chain links TRBV2 to TRBJ1-2; a weak D match, TRBD1 (5 bases). The CDR3 has 14 residues. Between the trimmed V and J ends, which lost 4 bases and 3 bases, there was a span of 12 bases. The germline V gene encodes CDR1 SNHLY and CDR2 FYNNEI. CDR3 sequence: CASSVLQGDYGYTF. The DNA of the CDR3 is TGTGCCAGCAGTGTACTCCAGGGTGACTATGGCTACACCTTC.

The chain carries TRBV30 and TRBJ1-2; D gene unclear. Trimming removed 1 base from V and 4 bases from J, with 10 bases in between. The germline gives CDR1 GTSNPN, CDR2 SVGIG (reference sequence). This CDR3 is built from 13 residues. CDR3 DNA: TGTGCCTGGAGTGGGAGGGAGCTCTATGGCTACACCTTC. Translated: CAWSGRELYGYTF.

The CDR3 here is CASTGGQGSLNIQYF. CDR3 sequence (DNA): TGTGCCAGCACCGGAGGACAGGGGTCCCTAAACATTCAGTACTTC. The chain has TRBV28 and TRBJ2-4; TRBD1 matches at 9 bases. The ends lost 7 bases at V and 6 bases at J; junction bases unmatched: 10. Germline V gene data show CDR1 as MDHEN and CDR2 as SYDVKM. The CDR3 contains 15 residues.

This chain links TRBV28 with TRBJ2-3, with D possibly TRBD1 on 5 matching bases. This CDR3 has 14 amino acids. Germline CDR1 is MDHEN and CDR2 is SYDVKM. V was clipped by 6 bases and J by 0 bases, with 10 bases between them. In DNA form, the CDR3 reads TGTGCCAGCAGACAGGCCACTAGCACAGATACGCAGTATTTT. This sequence encodes CASRQATSTDTQYF.

This clone was seen just once. The chain has TRBV6-5 and TRBJ1-2; 8 bases fit TRBD1. Germline values: CDR1 MNHEY, CDR2 SVGAGI. The CDR3 covers 15 residues. Trimming took 0 bases from V and 7 from J; bases not matched to a gene: 7. The CDR3 sequence: CASSYSDRGGVGYTF. As DNA, the CDR3 is TGTGCCAGCAGTTACTCCGACAGGGGCGGAGTTGGCTACACCTTC.

CDR3 protein: CASSQEGGPPFTEAFF. As DNA, the CDR3 is TGCGCCAGCAGCCAAGAAGGGGGACCCCCTTTTACTGAAGCTTTCTTT. The genes are TRBV4-1 and TRBJ1-1; tentative D call: TRBD1 (6 bases). Trimming removed 0 bases from V and 5 bases from J, with 16 bases in between. Germline V lookup: CDR1 MGHRA, CDR2 YSYEKL. The CDR3 runs to 16 residues.

The chain recombines TRBV2 with TRBJ2-7; TRBD1 agrees at 11 bases. Trimming removed 9 bases from V and 4 bases from J; junction bases left unmatched: 11. Germline CDR1 SNHLY, CDR2 FYNNEI. The CDR3 consists of 15 residues. The CDR3 DNA reads TGTGCCAGTGTAACCGGGACAGGGGGAAGATACGAGCAGTACTTC. Translating gives CASVTGTGGRYEQYF.